Below are 31 T cell receptor beta chains sequenced from a single sample in a study of CD8 T cells in ankylosing spondylitis. TCRdb re-called the 5' RACE reads with MiXCR, one entry per CDR3 protein. The repertoire includes approximately 300,000 distinct CDR3 sequences, around 20% of them detected once, and around 3.2% sits in the top ten. The source material was blood, either unsorted or a sorted T cell fraction (not recorded which). The source of these receptors is a female donor with ankylosing spondylitis or in good health (not recorded which).

The chain uses TRBV9 and TRBJ2-5; tentative D call: TRBD2 (6 bases). The CDR3 runs 14 residues. V lost 3 bases to trimming and J lost 4 bases, with 13 bases between them. Germline-derived CDR1 and CDR2 are SGDLS and YYNGEE. The CDR3: CASSEPLGGETQYF. The CDR3 DNA reads TGTGCCAGCAGCGAGCCCTTGGGGGGAGAGACCCAGTACTTC.

This clonotype was recorded many times. The gene calls are TRBV12-3 or TRBV12-4 and TRBJ2-1, with 9 positions matching TRBD2. The CDR3 is 17 residues long. V was pared by 7 bases and J by 10 bases, with 20 bases of the junction left unmatched. The CDR3 bases are TGTGCCAGCACTCTCCGGCGGTCGCTAGCGGGGCCTTCAGAGCAGTTCTTC. Residues: CASTLRRSLAGPSEQFF.

This clonotype was seen more than once but under ten times. The rearrangement links TRBV20-1 to TRBJ2-1, with 10 bases lining up with TRBD2. CDR3 size: 19 residues. J was trimmed by 1 base and V by 7 bases; bases with no gene match: 19. The germline CDR1 and CDR2 sequences are DFQATT and SNEGSKA (reference sequence). This CDR3 reads CSVRGGIWGAGGSYNEQFF. The CDR3 nucleotides read TGCAGTGTCCGGGGGGGGATATGGGGAGCGGGGGGGTCCTACAATGAGCAGTTCTTC.

As for this clonotype: It may be a read error: a sequence one base away is much more abundant. The chain joins TRBV4-3 to TRBJ1-5; no definite D call. Trimming took 4 bases from V and 2 from J, leaving 15 bases between them. The CDR3 is 16 residues long. CDR1 is LGHNA, CDR2 YSLEER, per germline. Here the CDR3 DNA reads TGCGCCAGCAGCCGAGATGCGGGCGGGGGCAATCAGCCCCAGCATTTT. Translation: CASSRDAGGGNQPQHF.

There are a few counts of this clonotype. The chain joins TRBV20-1 to TRBJ1-2; 9 bases map to TRBD1. The germline CDR1 and CDR2 sequences are DFQATT and SNEGSKA (reference sequence). The CDR3 covers 12 residues. The V and J ends lost 6 bases and 7 bases, in that order; junction bases with no gene match: 6. The CDR3 coding sequence is TGCAGTGCAACAGACAGGGGGTCTGGCTACACCTTC. Protein product: CSATDRGSGYTF.

A few counts support this clonotype. V is TRBV29-1 and J is TRBJ1-1, with unresolved D. There are 12 residues in the CDR3. V was shortened by 5 bases and J by 7 bases, with 14 bases between the two germline ends. Germline values: CDR1 SQVTM, CDR2 ANQGSEA. CDR3: CSVQYSAGEAFF. CDR3 nucleotides: TGCAGCGTTCAATACAGTGCCGGTGAAGCTTTCTTT. Supplemented by reference TRBV29-1 and TRBJ1-1, the full variable domain reads SAVISQKPSRDICQRGTSLTIQCQVDSQVTMMFWYRQQPGQSLTLIATANQGSEATYESGFVIDKFPISRPNLTFSTLTVSNMSPEDSSIYLCSVQYSAGEAFFGQGTRLTVV.

The chain employs TRBV10-1 and TRBJ2-2; D not certain. Germline V gene data show CDR1 as WNHNN and CDR2 as SYGVQD (reference sequence). V gave up 5 bases and J gave up 4 bases, with 8 bases separating them. CDR3 length: 13 amino acids. Written as DNA, the CDR3 is TGCGCCAGCAGTCAGCGTAGCACCGGGGAGCTGTTTTTT. Protein sequence: CASSQRSTGELFF.

This clonotype showed up many times. The rearrangement joins TRBV4-2 to TRBJ2-1, with D tentatively TRBD1 (6 bases). V lost 2 bases to trimming and J lost 2 bases, with 19 bases between them. The CDR3 spans 18 residues. Looked up from germline, CDR1 is LGHNA and CDR2 is YNFKEQ. The CDR3 loop reads CASSQSIIAGVTYNEQFF. CDR3 sequence (DNA): TGTGCCAGCAGCCAATCTATTATAGCAGGGGTTACCTACAATGAGCAGTTCTTC.

The genes are TRBV30 and TRBJ2-3; 8 nucleotides match TRBD2. Germline CDR1 GTSNPN, CDR2 SVGIG (reference sequence). Trimming at V came to 1 base and at J to 7 bases, leaving 7 bases not matched to a gene. This CDR3 spans 14 amino acids. CDR3 sequence: CAWSAGGLMNTQYF. The DNA for the CDR3 is TGTGCCTGGAGTGCGGGAGGGTTAATGAATACGCAGTATTTT.

The chain couples TRBV20-1 to TRBJ1-2; D is possibly TRBD1 (6 bases). CDR3 length equals 15 residues. CDR1 DFQATT and CDR2 SNEGSKA come from the germline V gene (reference sequence). Trimming cost V 5 bases and J 4 bases, with 20 bases left between them. In nucleotides, the CDR3 is TGCAGTGCTCAAAAGACGGCTGGGGGCTTCTATGGCTACACCTTC. Residues: CSAQKTAGGFYGYTF.

To note about this clonotype: This clone may be a read error of a much larger clone one base away. This rearrangement joins TRBV5-1 to TRBJ2-3, with D unresolved. The CDR3 sequence is 16 residues long. Per the germline V gene, CDR1 is SGHRS and CDR2 is YFSETQ. The CDR3 is CASSLTGRTATDRQYF. The CDR3 nucleotides read TGCGCCAGCAGCTTGACGGGCCGTACAGCCACAGATAGGCAGTATTTT.

The rearrangement joins TRBV7-8 to TRBJ1-1, with TRBD1 as a possible D gene (6 bases). The CDR3 sequence is 13 residues long. V gave up 4 bases and J gave up 6 bases, with 12 bases separating them. Looked up from germline, CDR1 is SGHVS and CDR2 is FQNEAQ. CDR3 DNA sequence: TGTGCCAGCAGCTCGTCAGGGGCGGCTGAAGCTTTCTTT. It yields the protein CASSSSGAAEAFF.

The chain carries TRBV7-9 and TRBJ2-7; D gene unclear. Trimming took 8 bases from V and 3 from J, leaving 11 bases between them. Per the germline V gene, CDR1 is SEHNR and CDR2 is FQNEAQ (reference sequence). The CDR3 sequence is 12 residues long. The DNA of the CDR3 is TGTGCCAGCCCCTATGTCGACTACGAGCAGTACTTC. As protein: CASPYVDYEQYF. Full variable domain (rest looked up from reference TRBV7-9 and TRBJ2-7): DTGVSQNPRHKITKRGQNVTFRCDPISEHNRLYWYRQTLGQGPEFLTYFQNEAQLEKSRLLSDRFSAERPKGSFSTLEIQRTEQGDSAMYLCASPYVDYEQYFGPGTRLTVT.

This clonotype occurred a few times. V is TRBV3-1 and J is TRBJ2-2; possible D gene TRBD2, 6 bases. Trimming pared 4 bases from V and 9 bases from J, leaving 18 bases between. The length of the CDR3 is 15 residues. Germline V gene sequence: CDR1 LGHDT, CDR2 YNNKEL (reference sequence). CDR3 sequence reads: CASSRGLAAMRELFF. The CDR3 nucleotides read TGTGCCAGCAGCCGGGGTTTAGCGGCCATGCGGGAGCTGTTTTTT.

The V call is TRBV2, the J call TRBJ2-7; 7 nucleotides agree with TRBD1. J gave up 2 bases and V 4 bases, and 8 bases lay outside the gene matches. Germline loops: CDR1 SNHLY, CDR2 FYNNEI. The CDR3 extends over 15 amino acids. This CDR3 reads CASSGRGQRTYEQYF. CDR3 bases: TGTGCCAGCAGTGGCCGGGGACAGCGCACCTACGAGCAGTACTTC.

The chain's CDR3 is CASSPGRGKSYEQYF. In DNA, the CDR3 is TGTGCCAGCAGCCCAGGTCGCGGAAAAAGCTACGAGCAGTACTTC. The chain uses TRBV7-9 and TRBJ2-7; D is ambiguous. This CDR3 contains 15 residues. Per the germline V gene, CDR1 is SEHNR and CDR2 is FQNEAQ (reference sequence). The germline V and J ends were trimmed by 5 bases and 3 bases, with 17 bases remaining between them.

This chain connects TRBV11-2 to TRBJ2-3; 7 bases match TRBD1. The germline CDR1 and CDR2 sequences are SGHAT and FQNNGV. The CDR3 runs 15 residues. Germline trimming cut 4 bases from V and 2 bases from J; bases unmatched to any gene: 6. Written as DNA, the CDR3 is TGTGCCAGCAGCTCGGGACAGCAAGTCACAGATACGCAGTATTTT. Protein sequence: CASSSGQQVTDTQYF.

The V gene is TRBV9, the J gene TRBJ2-7; D not resolved. Germline V gene lookup returns CDR1 SGDLS and CDR2 YYNGEE. Trimming left V 0 bases short and J 6 bases short, with 13 bases between. The CDR3 runs 14 residues. Here the CDR3 reads CASSVDPGPGEQYF. The CDR3 DNA is TGTGCCAGCAGCGTAGACCCAGGTCCGGGCGAGCAGTACTTC.

J is TRBJ2-5 and V is TRBV25-1; 7 nucleotides match TRBD2. The junction had 10 bases not matched to a gene; V was cut back by 7 bases and J by 5 bases. CDR3 length equals 14 residues. The V gene's germline CDR1 is MGHDK and CDR2 SYGVNS. The CDR3 spells CASNPASGDETQYF. CDR3 bases: TGTGCCAGCAACCCGGCGAGCGGGGATGAGACCCAGTACTTC. Supplemented by reference TRBV25-1 and TRBJ2-5, the full variable domain reads EADIYQTPRYLVIGTGKKITLECSQTMGHDKMYWYQQDPGMELHLIHYSYGVNSTEKGDLSSESTVSRIRTEHFPLTLESARPSHTSQYLCASNPASGDETQYFGPGTRLLVL.

This clonotype was found many times. The chain is built from TRBV20-1 and TRBJ2-1, with 11 bases identical to TRBD2. The length of the CDR3 is 17 residues. V lost 0 bases, J lost 4 bases, and 8 bases stayed unmatched. From germline, CDR1 is DFQATT and CDR2 SNEGSKA (reference sequence). DNA for the CDR3: TGCAGTGCTAGAGATTTCCGACTAGCGGGAACATACAATGAGCAGTTCTTC. Translated: CSARDFRLAGTYNEQFF.

This clonotype was recorded at least ten times. The chain employs TRBV29-1 and TRBJ2-5; TRBD1 aligns across 11 bases. V shed 7 bases, J shed 5 bases, and the junction held 9 bases outside the gene matches. The CDR3 extends over 14 amino acids. Germline V gene data show CDR1 as SQVTM and CDR2 as ANQGSEA. Here the CDR3 DNA reads TGCAGCGCCCCAGGGACAGGGGGGTCGGAGACCCAGTACTTC. Translation gives CSAPGTGGSETQYF.

This clonotype was seen only a few times. This rearrangement joins TRBV29-1 to TRBJ1-1; maybe TRBD1 (6 bases). With 6 bases removed from V and 7 bases from J, the gap between germline ends came to 12 bases. This CDR3 has 11 residues. The germline gives CDR1 SQVTM, CDR2 ANQGSEA. CDR3 in DNA: TGCAGCGTGGGGGGCCTACTTGAAGCTTTCTTT. Its protein product is CSVGGLLEAFF.

This clonotype was seen a handful of times. This chain uses TRBV5-1 with TRBJ2-1; D perhaps matches TRBD2 (6 bases). The CDR3 has 15 residues. The V and J ends lost 6 bases and 1 base respectively, with 14 bases between them. Germline V gene lookup returns CDR1 SGHRS and CDR2 YFSETQ. In DNA form, the CDR3 reads TGCGCCAGCAATCTCCTAGCGCCTTCCTACAATGAGCAGTTCTTC. This codes for CASNLLAPSYNEQFF.

This clonotype was detected once. J is TRBJ2-6 and V is TRBV4-3; 7 positions agree with TRBD2. J was trimmed by 0 bases and V by 0 bases; bases with no gene match: 11. CDR1 is LGHNA and CDR2 is YSLEER in the germline V gene. CDR3 length: 20 amino acids. The CDR3 region is CASSQDRARGSLSGANVLTF. CDR3 coding DNA: TGCGCCAGCAGCCAAGATAGAGCGCGCGGGAGCCTCTCTGGGGCCAACGTCCTGACTTTC.

This clonotype was observed many times. The rearrangement links TRBV10-3 to TRBJ1-1; 8 nucleotides agree with TRBD1. The germline gives CDR1 ENHRY, CDR2 SYGVKD. This CDR3 region has 14 residues. With 10 bases clipped from V and 0 bases from J, the junction kept 7 bases outside the gene matches. CDR3 sequence (DNA): TGTGCCACAGCAACAGGGGGACTGAACACTGAAGCTTTCTTT. Protein product: CATATGGLNTEAFF.

This clonotype was picked up a small number of times. V usage is TRBV6-2 or TRBV6-3 and J usage is TRBJ2-3; the D gene is possibly TRBD2 (5 bases). The length of the CDR3 is 15 residues. Germline lookup yields CDR1 MNHEY and CDR2 SVGEGT. Trimming took off 0 bases at V and 4 bases at J, with 11 bases between the two ends. CDR3 region: CASSYSLRAPDTQYF. The CDR3 bases are TGTGCCAGCAGTTACTCGTTGCGGGCACCAGATACGCAGTATTTT.

This clonotype has only a few counts. The rearrangement links TRBV20-1 to TRBJ2-1; D is uncertain. Germline loops: CDR1 DFQATT, CDR2 SNEGSKA (reference sequence). The length of the CDR3 is 13 residues. The CDR3 sequence is CSEFSPSYNEQFF. CDR3 DNA: TGCAGCGAGTTTAGCCCTTCCTACAATGAGCAGTTCTTC.

This rearrangement joins TRBV7-2 to TRBJ2-1; D is undetermined. Deletions cut 4 bases from V and 9 bases from J, with 13 bases between. CDR3 length equals 13 residues. CDR1 SGHTA and CDR2 FQGNSA come from the germline V gene. CDR3 loop: CASSSHIPTEQFF. Here the CDR3 DNA reads TGTGCCAGCAGCTCCCATATTCCCACTGAGCAGTTCTTC.

V usage is TRBV5-5 and J usage is TRBJ2-1, with 8 bases aligning to TRBD2. This CDR3 is built from 15 residues. In germline, CDR1 is SGHKS, CDR2 YYEKEE (reference sequence). Losses at the gene ends were 1 base for V and 5 bases for J; bases not matched to a gene: 5. CDR3 protein: CASSLRREGNNEQFF. CDR3 nucleotide sequence: TGTGCCAGCAGCTTGAGACGGGAGGGTAACAATGAGCAGTTCTTC.

A few counts support this clonotype. The V and J genes are TRBV7-2 and TRBJ2-5; D not certain. The CDR3 sequence is 14 residues long. V gave up 4 bases and J gave up 5 bases, with 14 bases separating them. Looked up from germline, CDR1 is SGHTA and CDR2 is FQGNSA. In DNA, the CDR3 is TGTGCCAGCAGCTCTCGGGCCCTGACTGAGACCCAGTACTTC. This sequence encodes CASSSRALTETQYF.

The J gene is TRBJ2-3, the V gene TRBV30; D is possibly TRBD1 (6 bases). Germline V CDR1 and CDR2: GTSNPN, SVGIG (reference sequence). The CDR3 covers 12 residues. V lost 6 bases, J lost 7 bases, and 14 bases lay in between. The CDR3 region is CACPWDKYTQYF. CDR3 coding DNA: TGTGCCTGCCCCTGGGACAAATATACGCAGTATTTT.